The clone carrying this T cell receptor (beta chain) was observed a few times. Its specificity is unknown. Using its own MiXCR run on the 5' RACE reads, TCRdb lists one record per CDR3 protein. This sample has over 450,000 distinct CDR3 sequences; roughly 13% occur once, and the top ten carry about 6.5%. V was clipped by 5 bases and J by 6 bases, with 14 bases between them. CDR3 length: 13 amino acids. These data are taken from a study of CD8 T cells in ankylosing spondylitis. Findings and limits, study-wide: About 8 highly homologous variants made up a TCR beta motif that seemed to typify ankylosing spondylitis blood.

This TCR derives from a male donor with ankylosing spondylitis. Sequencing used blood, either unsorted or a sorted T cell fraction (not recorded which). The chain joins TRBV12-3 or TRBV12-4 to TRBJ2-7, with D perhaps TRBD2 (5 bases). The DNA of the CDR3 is TGTGCCAGCAGTCTAACGGCCAGCGGCGAGCAGTACGTC. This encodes CASSLTASGEQYV.